This T cell receptor beta chain was sequenced during a study of control samples from healthy donors and cancer patients. The V and J ends lost 2 bases and 6 bases respectively, with 17 bases between them. CDR3 size: 15 residues. Germline values: CDR1 SGDLS, CDR2 YYNGEE. Generated by immunoSEQ multiplex PCR, the TCRdb table keeps only in-frame clones and is missing some. This sample has around 130,000 clones; approximately 87% occur once, and the top ten carry around an eighth. Sequencing input: blood. The rearrangement joins TRBV9 to TRBJ1-2; tentatively, D is TRBD1 (5 bases). This clonotype was sampled from a young man in good health. Here the CDR3 DNA reads TGTGCCAGCAGCGTCCGACAGACCTACCCCCATGGCTACACCTTC. Translating it yields CASSVRQTYPHGYTF. The entire variable domain, with the rest obtained from reference TRBV9 and TRBJ1-2, is as follows: DSGVTQTPKHLITATGQRVTLRCSPRSGDLSVYWYQQSLDQGLQFLIQYYNGEERAKGNILERFSAQQFPDLHSELNLSSLELGDSALYFCASSVRQTYPHGYTFGSGTRLTVV.